A single sample gave rise to the 32 T cell receptor beta chains below, sequenced in a study of T cell responses to AZD1222 COVID-19 vaccine (TCRdb year 2021). Library construction relied on the immunoSEQ multiplex PCR assay. As stored in TCRdb, this immuneACCESS dataset retains in-frame rearrangements with V and J assigned. A fraction of the clones does not appear; measured against another copy, unresolved V genes explain less than half of the discrepancy, and the remainder lacks a known reason. The sample table lists roughly 200,000 clones, around 94% of them with a count of one. Of the sample, 3.6% is held by the ten largest clones. According to the study, the label for this sample's time point signals: about 28 days (+/-7) after the second vaccine dose. The treatment or condition label for this specimen denotes: meningococcal conjugate vaccine given as trial control. Source: peripheral blood, taken 28 days after the second dose of the MenACWY control vaccine. These receptors originate from an adult who received the MenACWY meningococcal vaccine as a control.

J is TRBJ1-5 and V is TRBV2; D is uncertain. The CDR3 runs to 15 residues. Germline values: CDR1 SNHLY, CDR2 FYNNEI. V shed 5 bases and J shed 2 bases, with 13 bases lying between them. CDR3 residues: CASSLRRQGNQPQHF. In DNA, the CDR3 is TGTGCCAGCAGTCTAAGGCGGCAGGGCAATCAGCCCCAGCATTTT. Full variable domain (outside the CDR3, taken from reference TRBV2 and TRBJ1-5): EPEVTQTPSHQVTQMGQEVILRCVPISNHLYFYWYRQILGQKVEFLVSFYNNEISEKSEIFDDQFSVERPDGSNFTLKIRSTKLEDSAMYFCASSLRRQGNQPQHFGDGTRLSIL.

The rearrangement joins TRBV7-8 to TRBJ1-4; D remains unclear. V was shortened by 5 bases and J by 4 bases, with 17 bases between the two germline ends. The CDR3 is 16 amino acids. CDR1 is SGHVS, CDR2 FQNEAQ, per germline. The CDR3 loop is CASSPDPAGNNEKLFF. CDR3 nucleotide sequence: TGTGCCAGCAGCCCCGACCCGGCGGGAAATAATGAAAAACTGTTTTTT.

The chain has TRBV7-2 and TRBJ1-1; D gene ambiguous. The V and J ends lost 3 bases and 0 bases respectively, with 11 bases between them. Germline assignment: CDR1 SGHTA and CDR2 FQGNSA. The CDR3 runs 15 residues. The CDR3 bases are TGTGCCAGCAGCTTCCTCCCCGGCTTGAACACTGAAGCTTTCTTT. Translation: CASSFLPGLNTEAFF. Supplemented by reference TRBV7-2 and TRBJ1-1, the full variable domain reads GAGVSQSPSNKVTEKGKDVELRCDPISGHTALYWYRQSLGQGLEFLIYFQGNSAPDKSGLPSDRFSAERTGGSVSTLTIQRTQQEDSAVYLCASSFLPGLNTEAFFGQGTRLTVV.

V gene TRBV5-5 combines with J gene TRBJ1-5; possibly TRBD1 for D (5 bases). There are 15 residues in the CDR3. Between the trimmed V and J ends, which lost 1 base and 5 bases, there was a span of 13 bases. Germline CDR1 reads SGHKS; CDR2 reads YYEKEE (reference sequence). CDR3 sequence reads: CASSLTDGAHQPQHF. DNA for the CDR3: TGTGCCAGCAGCTTGACGGACGGGGCACATCAGCCCCAGCATTTT.

This clone was seen once. The J gene is TRBJ1-2, the V gene TRBV5-1; D not certain. Trimming cost V 1 base and J 2 bases, with 12 bases left between them. Germline CDR1 SGHRS, CDR2 YFSETQ. The CDR3 covers 15 residues. The CDR3 DNA is TGCGCCAGCAGCTTGATGGAATTCCAGAACTATGGCTACACCTTC. Translation gives CASSLMEFQNYGYTF.

The rearrangement uses TRBV19 and TRBJ1-3, with D unresolved. The length of the CDR3 is 13 residues. The ends were cut back, 5 bases at V and 2 bases at J, with 7 bases in the middle. Germline CDR1 LNHDA, CDR2 SQIVND (reference sequence). CDR3 protein: CASSGYAGNTIYF. CDR3 nucleotides: TGTGCCAGTAGTGGGTATGCTGGAAACACCATATATTTT.

This clone was seen a handful of times. The rearrangement links TRBV19 to TRBJ1-5; D unresolved. With 9 bases removed from V and 5 bases from J, the gap between germline ends came to 14 bases. Germline-derived CDR1 and CDR2 are LNHDA and SQIVND (reference sequence). The CDR3 totals 13 residues. CDR3 in amino acids: CASRGLFDQPQHF. CDR3 in DNA: TGTGCCAGCAGAGGACTGTTCGATCAGCCCCAGCATTTT.

A note on this clone: At one of its ends the junction is not consistent with the germline gene, which may arise from a read error. This sample also contains other DNA sequences that code for the same CDR3. The chain combines TRBV7-9 with TRBJ2-7; D gene unclear. Looked up from germline, CDR1 is SEHNR and CDR2 is FQNEAQ (reference sequence). This CDR3 comprises 12 residues. The CDR3 DNA follows: TGTGCCAGTAGCTTATCGGCCTACGAGCAGTACTTC. As protein: CASSLSAYEQYF. The whole variable domain, remainder taken from reference TRBV7-9 and TRBJ2-7, is DTGVSQNPRHKITKRGQNVTFRCDPISEHNRLYWYRQTLGQGPEFLTYFQNEAQLEKSRLLSDRFSAERPKGSFSTLEIQRTEQGDSAMYLCASSLSAYEQYFGPGTRLTVT.

This chain connects TRBV6-1 to TRBJ1-1; D ambiguous. Trimming cost V 2 bases and J 2 bases, with 9 bases left between them. CDR1 and CDR2 (germline): MNHNS, SASEGT. The CDR3 has 14 amino acids. CDR3 loop: CASSELVGNTEAFF. The CDR3 DNA follows: TGTGCCAGCAGTGAATTAGTAGGAAACACTGAAGCTTTCTTT.

This clone was observed once. In DNA form, the CDR3 reads TGTGCCAGCAGCTTAGTACAGGGGGCTGGAAACACCATATATTTT. It encodes CASSLVQGAGNTIYF. V is TRBV7-2 and J is TRBJ1-3; the match to TRBD1 covers 8 bases. The CDR3 runs to 15 residues. The germline V gene has CDR1 SGHTA and CDR2 FQGNSA. V dropped 1 base and J dropped 2; count of bases not matched to a gene: 1.

The chain joins TRBV7-2 to TRBJ2-2; D remains unclear. CDR3 size: 16 residues. Trimming removed 5 bases from V and 3 bases from J, with 16 bases in between. Germline V gene lookup returns CDR1 SGHTA and CDR2 FQGNSA. The CDR3 DNA reads as TGTGCCAGCAGCCCCCGTGGCCCCCCCCACACCGGGGAGCTGTTTTTT. This encodes CASSPRGPPHTGELFF.

The chain is built from TRBV12-5 and TRBJ1-1; no reliable D call. This CDR3 is built from 11 residues. Looked up from germline, CDR1 is LGHNT and CDR2 is FRNRAP. Trimming shortened V by 3 bases and J by 13 bases, and 12 bases separated the two germline ends. CDR3 in amino acids: CASGLRTANFF. The CDR3 coding sequence is TGTGCTAGTGGTTTAAGGACGGCAAATTTCTTT.

J is TRBJ2-1 and V is TRBV7-3, with 13 bases lining up with TRBD2. With 5 bases clipped from V and 6 bases from J, the junction kept 4 bases outside the gene matches. CDR3 size: 15 residues. The V gene's germline CDR1 is SGHTA and CDR2 FQGTGA. CDR3 loop: CASSETSGRFNEQFF. The CDR3 nucleotides are TGTGCCAGCAGCGAGACTAGCGGGAGGTTCAATGAGCAGTTCTTC.

This chain uses TRBV9 with TRBJ2-3, with TRBD2 matching 10 bases. CDR1 is SGDLS and CDR2 is YYNGEE in the germline V gene. Trimming took 0 bases from V and 3 from J; bases not matched to a gene: 13. The CDR3 sequence is 19 residues long. CDR3 loop: CASSVEGLAGERGTDTQYF. Written as DNA, the CDR3 is TGTGCCAGCAGCGTAGAGGGGCTAGCGGGAGAGCGTGGGACAGATACGCAGTATTTT.

The rearrangement links TRBV6-6 to TRBJ1-2; tentatively, D is TRBD1 (5 bases). Germline V gene sequence: CDR1 MNHNY, CDR2 SVGAGI (reference sequence). The V end was cut by 8 bases, the J end by 4 bases, with 11 bases between. The CDR3 loop spans 12 amino acids. CDR3: CASCGDSYGYTF. The CDR3 DNA reads as TGTGCCAGCTGTGGGGACTCCTATGGCTACACCTTC.

This chain links TRBV14 with TRBJ1-2, with D uncertain. The CDR3 runs to 13 residues. Per germline, CDR1 SGHDN and CDR2 FVKESK. The germline V and J ends were trimmed by 0 bases and 5 bases, with 7 bases remaining between them. CDR3 amino acids: CASSQEETYGYTF. The DNA of the CDR3 is TGTGCCAGCAGCCAAGAGGAGACGTATGGCTACACCTTC.

The chain recombines TRBV5-4 with TRBJ1-2; a possible D gene is TRBD1 (5 bases). This CDR3 region has 14 residues. Trimming removed 4 bases from V and 7 bases from J, with 17 bases in between. The germline V gene has CDR1 SGHNT and CDR2 YYREEE (reference sequence). The DNA for the CDR3 is TGTGCCAGCAGCCCCCTTGACCGCGGGGGTGGCTACACCTTC. Translating it yields CASSPLDRGGGYTF.

V is TRBV10-1 and J is TRBJ1-5; TRBD1 aligns across 8 bases. The J segment lost 4 bases and the V segment lost 7 bases, leaving 12 bases of the junction unmatched. The germline V gene encodes CDR1 WNHNN and CDR2 SYGVQD (reference sequence). This CDR3 comprises 16 residues. CDR3 nucleotides: TGCGCCAGCAAGATCTCGACAGGGGTCCAAAATCAGCCCCAGCATTTT. This encodes CASKISTGVQNQPQHF.

This chain uses TRBV4-1 with TRBJ1-1; D uncertain. The CDR3 consists of 13 residues. Germline V gives CDR1 MGHRA, CDR2 YSYEKL. Trimming removed 7 bases at V and 4 bases at J, with 13 bases between. CDR3: CASKPVPGTEAFF. For the CDR3, the DNA is TGCGCCAGCAAACCAGTCCCGGGCACTGAAGCTTTCTTT.

This chain joins TRBV19 and TRBJ2-6; 10 nucleotides align to TRBD1. The J segment lost 2 bases and the V segment lost 8 bases, leaving 3 bases of the junction unmatched. The CDR3 sequence is 15 residues long. Germline-derived CDR1 and CDR2 are LNHDA and SQIVND (reference sequence). DNA of the CDR3: TGTGCCAGTCTCGGACAGGGGGCTGGGGCCAACGTCCTGACTTTC. Residues: CASLGQGAGANVLTF.

This clone was recorded once. The chain is built from TRBV9 and TRBJ2-1; TRBD2 matches at 11 bases. The CDR3 consists of 15 residues. Trimming took 2 bases from V and 8 from J; bases not matched to a gene: 6. Per the germline V gene, CDR1 is SGDLS and CDR2 is YYNGEE. CDR3 sequence reads: CASSVSGRAGDEQFF. CDR3 nucleotides: TGTGCCAGCAGCGTTAGCGGGAGGGCCGGGGATGAGCAGTTCTTC.

The V call is TRBV15, the J call TRBJ2-1; 8 nucleotides match TRBD2. Per germline, CDR1 LNHNV and CDR2 YYDKDF (reference sequence). The J segment lost 8 bases and the V segment lost 1 base, leaving 4 bases of the junction unmatched. The CDR3 has 14 residues. CDR3 in DNA: TGTGCCACCAGCAGAGGGACTAGCAACGATGAGCAGTTCTTC. Amino acids: CATSRGTSNDEQFF.

The V gene is TRBV18, the J gene TRBJ1-1; 7 bases line up with TRBD1. The V gene's germline CDR1 is KGHSH and CDR2 LQKENI. This CDR3 spans 13 amino acids. Trimming removed 1 base from V and 4 bases from J; junction bases left unmatched: 0. CDR3 DNA: TGTGCCAGCTCACCACGGGACAGCACTGAAGCTTTCTTT. This sequence encodes CASSPRDSTEAFF.

This chain connects TRBV6-5 to TRBJ1-2; 7 nucleotides agree with TRBD1. Germline V gene data show CDR1 as MNHEY and CDR2 as SVGAGI. V was clipped by 5 bases and J by 8 bases; unmatched bases: 11. CDR3 size: 14 residues. Here the CDR3 DNA reads TGTGCCAGCAGTATTCCGACAGGGCAAGGCGGCTACACCTTC. Its translation is CASSIPTGQGGYTF.

The V call is TRBV15, the J call TRBJ1-2; TRBD1 matches at 7 bases. Germline CDR1 is LNHNV and CDR2 is YYDKDF (reference sequence). The length of the CDR3 is 14 residues. V gave up 0 bases and J gave up 6 bases; unmatched junction bases: 4. CDR3 in amino acids: CATSRETQGDGYTF. The CDR3 bases are TGTGCCACCAGCAGAGAGACCCAGGGGGATGGCTACACCTTC.

CDR3 bases: TGTGCCAGCAGTCAGACTCGTTGGGCTGAGCAGTTCTTC. It codes for CASSQTRWAEQFF. The chain couples TRBV12-3 or TRBV12-4 to TRBJ2-1; D gene ambiguous. The CDR3 covers 13 residues. V lost 5 bases to trimming and J lost 9 bases, with 14 bases between them.

This clone was seen a single time. In DNA form, the CDR3 reads TGTGCCAGCATCCCGGGAGGGTCCGTGAACACTGAAGCTTTCTTT. As protein: CASIPGGSVNTEAFF. This rearrangement joins TRBV6-1 to TRBJ1-1; D gene ambiguous. CDR3 length: 15 amino acids. Trimming left V 7 bases short and J 0 bases short, with 15 bases between. Germline-derived CDR1 and CDR2 are MNHNS and SASEGT.

The chain recombines TRBV6-2 or TRBV6-3 with TRBJ2-7; 12 positions agree with TRBD2. The CDR3 has 17 amino acids. The germline gives CDR1 MNHEY, CDR2 SVGEGT. With V trimmed by 6 bases and J by 0 bases, 9 bases remained unmatched. The CDR3 sequence: CASSRGLAGPFSYEQYF. As DNA, the CDR3 is TGTGCCAGCAGCCGCGGACTAGCGGGACCTTTCTCCTACGAGCAGTACTTC.

V and J are TRBV6-4 and TRBJ1-1; D is unresolved. CDR1 and CDR2 from the germline V gene are MRHNA and SNTAGT. The length of the CDR3 is 13 residues. Trimming pared 4 bases from V and 0 bases from J, leaving 6 bases between. CDR3 in amino acids: CASSVGLNTEAFF. The CDR3 coding sequence is TGTGCCAGCAGTGTGGGTCTGAACACTGAAGCTTTCTTT.

J is TRBJ1-1 and V is TRBV12-5, with 8 bases fitting TRBD1. Germline values: CDR1 LGHNT, CDR2 FRNRAP. This CDR3 contains 15 residues. V was pared by 5 bases and J by 5 bases, with 10 bases of the junction left unmatched. DNA of the CDR3: TGTGCTAGTGGTCCTCGGACAGGGAGTAATACTGAAGCTTTCTTT. As protein: CASGPRTGSNTEAFF.

The chain links TRBV9 to TRBJ1-3; the D gene is possibly TRBD1 (5 bases). CDR1 SGDLS and CDR2 YYNGEE come from the germline V gene. V shed 0 bases and J shed 6 bases, with 13 bases lying between them. CDR3 size: 15 residues. CDR3 residues: CASSVGSGRINTIYF. The CDR3 DNA reads TGTGCCAGCAGCGTAGGGTCGGGACGGATAAACACCATATATTTT.

Comment on this clone: An end of the junction does not agree with germline; a read error may underlie this. The V and J genes are TRBV10-2 and TRBJ1-5; D may be TRBD1 (5 bases). This CDR3 spans 15 amino acids. Germline values: CDR1 WSHSY, CDR2 SAAADI. The CDR3 region has the DNA TGCGCCAGCAGTGCCCGGGGGAATCGAGATCAGCCTCAGCATTTT. This codes for CASSARGNRDQPQHF.